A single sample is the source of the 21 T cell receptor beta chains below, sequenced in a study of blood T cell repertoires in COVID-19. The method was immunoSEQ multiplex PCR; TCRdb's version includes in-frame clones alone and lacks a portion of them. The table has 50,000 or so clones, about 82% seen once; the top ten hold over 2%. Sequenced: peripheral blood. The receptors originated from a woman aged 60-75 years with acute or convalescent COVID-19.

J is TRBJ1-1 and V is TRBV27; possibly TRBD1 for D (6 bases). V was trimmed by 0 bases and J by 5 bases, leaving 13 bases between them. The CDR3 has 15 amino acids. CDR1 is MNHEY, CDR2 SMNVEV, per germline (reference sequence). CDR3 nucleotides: TGTGCCAGCAGTTTATCGCAGGGGATAAGGACTGAAGCTTTCTTT. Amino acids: CASSLSQGIRTEAFF.

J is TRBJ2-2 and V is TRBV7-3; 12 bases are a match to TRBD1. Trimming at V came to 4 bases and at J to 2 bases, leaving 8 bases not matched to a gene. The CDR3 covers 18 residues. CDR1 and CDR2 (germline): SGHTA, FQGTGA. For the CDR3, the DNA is TGTGCCAGCAGCTCCCCACCGGGACAGGGGGCTAACACCGGGGAGCTGTTTTTT. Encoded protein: CASSSPPGQGANTGELFF.

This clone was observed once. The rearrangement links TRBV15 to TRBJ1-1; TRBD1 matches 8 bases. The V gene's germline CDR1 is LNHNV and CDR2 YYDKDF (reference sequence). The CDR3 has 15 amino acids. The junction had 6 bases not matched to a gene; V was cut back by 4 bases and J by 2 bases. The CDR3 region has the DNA TGTGCCACCAGCAAAGGGGGGACAGGTAACACTGAAGCTTTCTTT. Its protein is CATSKGGTGNTEAFF.

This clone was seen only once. CDR3 nucleotide sequence: TGTGCCAGCAGCGTGGACAGTATCGATGAGCAGTTCTTC. It encodes CASSVDSIDEQFF. The V gene is TRBV9, the J gene TRBJ2-1; D is possibly TRBD1 (6 bases). Between the trimmed V and J ends, which lost 2 bases and 8 bases, there was a span of 11 bases. The CDR3 has 13 amino acids. Germline V gives CDR1 SGDLS, CDR2 YYNGEE.

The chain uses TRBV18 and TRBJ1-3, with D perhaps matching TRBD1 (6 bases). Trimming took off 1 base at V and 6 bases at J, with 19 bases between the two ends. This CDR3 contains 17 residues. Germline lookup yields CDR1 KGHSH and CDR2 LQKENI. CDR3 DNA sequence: TGTGCCAGCTCACCACGTCTCCCCACAGGGTTCGAAAACACCATATATTTT. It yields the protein CASSPRLPTGFENTIYF.

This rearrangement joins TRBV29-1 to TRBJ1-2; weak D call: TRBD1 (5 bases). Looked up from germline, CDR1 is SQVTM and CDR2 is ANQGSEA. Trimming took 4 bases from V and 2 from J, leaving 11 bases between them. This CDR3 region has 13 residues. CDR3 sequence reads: CSVVEGLNYGYTF. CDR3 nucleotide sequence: TGCAGCGTTGTGGAGGGGCTCAACTATGGCTACACCTTC.

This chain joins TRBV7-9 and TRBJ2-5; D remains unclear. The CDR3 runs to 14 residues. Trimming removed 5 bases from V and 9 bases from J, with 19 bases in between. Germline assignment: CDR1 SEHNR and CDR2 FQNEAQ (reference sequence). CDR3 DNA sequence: TGTGCCAGCAGCCTTAATGGTTTCGCGGAGTCCCAGTACTTC. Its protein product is CASSLNGFAESQYF.

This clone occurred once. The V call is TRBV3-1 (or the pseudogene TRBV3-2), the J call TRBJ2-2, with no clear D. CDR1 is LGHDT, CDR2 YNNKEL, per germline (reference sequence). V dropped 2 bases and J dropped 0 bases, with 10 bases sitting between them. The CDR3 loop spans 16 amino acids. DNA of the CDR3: TGTGCCAGCAGCCAATTAATGTCGGCGAACACCGGGGAGCTGTTTTTT. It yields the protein CASSQLMSANTGELFF.

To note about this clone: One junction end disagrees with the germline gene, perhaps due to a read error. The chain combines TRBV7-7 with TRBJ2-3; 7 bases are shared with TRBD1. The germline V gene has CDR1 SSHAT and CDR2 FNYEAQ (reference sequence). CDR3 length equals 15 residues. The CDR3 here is CASSPTGVSTDTQYF. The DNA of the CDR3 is TGTGCTAGCAGCCCCACAGGGGTTAGCACAGATACGCAGTATTTT. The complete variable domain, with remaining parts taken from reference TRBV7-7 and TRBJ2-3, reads GAGVSQSPRYKVTKRGQDVTLRCDPISSHATLYWYQQALGQGPEFLTYFNYEAQPDKSGLPSDRFSAERPEGSISTLTIQRTEQRDSAMYRCASSPTGVSTDTQYFGPGTRLTVL.

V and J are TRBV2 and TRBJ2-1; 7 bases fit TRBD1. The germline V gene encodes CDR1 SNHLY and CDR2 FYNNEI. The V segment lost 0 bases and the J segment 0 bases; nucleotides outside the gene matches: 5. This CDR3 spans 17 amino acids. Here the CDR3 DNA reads TGTGCCAGCAGTGAAGCTACGACAGGGAGCTCCTACAATGAGCAGTTCTTC. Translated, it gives CASSEATTGSSYNEQFF.

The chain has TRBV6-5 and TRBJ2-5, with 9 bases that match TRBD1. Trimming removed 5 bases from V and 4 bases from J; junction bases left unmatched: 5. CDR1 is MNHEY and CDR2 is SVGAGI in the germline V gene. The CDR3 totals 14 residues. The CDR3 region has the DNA TGTGCCAGCAGTACAGGGGGCGCGGGAGAGACCCAGTACTTC. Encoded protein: CASSTGGAGETQYF.

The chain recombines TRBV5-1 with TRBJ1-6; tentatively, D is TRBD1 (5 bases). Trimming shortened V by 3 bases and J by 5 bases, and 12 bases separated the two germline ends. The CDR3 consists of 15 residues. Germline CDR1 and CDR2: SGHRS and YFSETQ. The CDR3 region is CASSWRDGNNSPLHF. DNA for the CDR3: TGCGCCAGCAGCTGGCGGGACGGTAATAATTCACCCCTCCACTTT.

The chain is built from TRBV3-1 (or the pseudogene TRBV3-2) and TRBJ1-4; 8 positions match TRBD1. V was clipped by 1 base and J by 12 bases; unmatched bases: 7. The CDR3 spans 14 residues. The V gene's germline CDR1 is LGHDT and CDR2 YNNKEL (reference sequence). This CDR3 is CASSQGQGPWELFF. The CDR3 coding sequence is TGTGCCAGCAGCCAAGGACAGGGGCCTTGGGAACTGTTTTTT.

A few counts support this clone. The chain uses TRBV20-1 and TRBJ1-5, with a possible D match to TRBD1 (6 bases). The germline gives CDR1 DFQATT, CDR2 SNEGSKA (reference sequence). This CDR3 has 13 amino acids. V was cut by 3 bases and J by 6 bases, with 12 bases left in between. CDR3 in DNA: TGCAGTGCTAGTACAGGGCCAGGTCAGCCCCAGCATTTT. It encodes CSASTGPGQPQHF.

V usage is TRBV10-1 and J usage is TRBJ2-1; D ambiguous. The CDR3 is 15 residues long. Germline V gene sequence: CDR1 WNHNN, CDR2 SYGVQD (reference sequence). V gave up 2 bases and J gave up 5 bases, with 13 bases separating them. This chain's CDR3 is CASSEIGRNHNEQFF. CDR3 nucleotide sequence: TGCGCCAGCAGTGAGATCGGTAGAAACCACAATGAGCAGTTCTTC.

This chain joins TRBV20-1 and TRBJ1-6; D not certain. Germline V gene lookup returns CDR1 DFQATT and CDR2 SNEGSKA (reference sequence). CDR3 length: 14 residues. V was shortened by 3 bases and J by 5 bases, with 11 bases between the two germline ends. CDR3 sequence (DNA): TGCAGTGCTAGTGGGCCGGGGAATAATTCACCCCTCCACTTT. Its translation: CSASGPGNNSPLHF.

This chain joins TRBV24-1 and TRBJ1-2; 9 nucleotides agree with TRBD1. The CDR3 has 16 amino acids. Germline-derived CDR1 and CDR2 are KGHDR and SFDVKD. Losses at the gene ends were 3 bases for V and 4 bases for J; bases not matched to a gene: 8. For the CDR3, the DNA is TGTGCCACCAGTGATATGCGGACAGGGGATGTCTATGGCTACACCTTC. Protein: CATSDMRTGDVYGYTF.

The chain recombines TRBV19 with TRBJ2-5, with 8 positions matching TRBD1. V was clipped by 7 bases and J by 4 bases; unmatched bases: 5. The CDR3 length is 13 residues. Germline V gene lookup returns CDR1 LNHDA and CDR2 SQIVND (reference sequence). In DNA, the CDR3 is TGTGCCAGTAAGGGGACAGGAATAGAGACCCAGTACTTC. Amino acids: CASKGTGIETQYF.

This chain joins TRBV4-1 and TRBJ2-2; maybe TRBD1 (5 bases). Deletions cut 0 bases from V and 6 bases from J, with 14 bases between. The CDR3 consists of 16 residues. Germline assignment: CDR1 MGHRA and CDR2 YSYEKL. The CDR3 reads CASSQESAGMAGELFF. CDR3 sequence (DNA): TGCGCCAGCAGCCAAGAGAGCGCAGGGATGGCCGGGGAGCTGTTTTTT.

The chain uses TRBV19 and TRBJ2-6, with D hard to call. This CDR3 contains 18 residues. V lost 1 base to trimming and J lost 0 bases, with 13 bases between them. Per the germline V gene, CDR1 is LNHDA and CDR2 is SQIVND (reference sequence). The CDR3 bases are TGTGCCAGTAGTATAGGTGGCAGTGGCCGCTCTGGGGCCAACGTCCTGACTTTC. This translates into CASSIGGSGRSGANVLTF.

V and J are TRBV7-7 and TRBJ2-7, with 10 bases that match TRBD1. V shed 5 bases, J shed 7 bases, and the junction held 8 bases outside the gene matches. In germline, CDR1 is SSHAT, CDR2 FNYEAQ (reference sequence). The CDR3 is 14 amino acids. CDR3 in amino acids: CASSRDRGSEEQYF. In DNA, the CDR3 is TGTGCCAGCAGCCGGGACAGGGGATCAGAAGAGCAGTACTTC.